Below, one T cell receptor (beta chain) is given with its context. The antigen is unknown. The sample comes from a study of PD-1 blockade in classical Hodgkin lymphoma. Study-wide background: Nivolumab dosing for patients was 3 mg/kg, administered intravenously every 2 weeks. Study results and limitations: TCR diversity rose significantly by C4D1 in CD4+ but not CD8+ cells. The diversity seen at baseline in complete responders resembled that of newly diagnosed patients.

Every single patient, without exception, relapsed after autologous stem cell transplantation, and brentuximab vedotin exposure varied. Measured with immunoSEQ multiplex PCR; TCRdb has only the in-frame clones, and not every one. This sample has 95,000 to 100,000 clones, with 85% to 90% found just once. Germline loops: CDR1 SGHVS, CDR2 FQNEAQ. Deletions cut 1 base from V and 4 bases from J, with 16 bases between. The CDR3 sequence is 17 residues long. The origin of this receptor is a human donor with classical Hodgkin lymphoma. This specimen was peripheral blood mononuclear cells (PBMCs), taken before the second cycle of nivolumab. J is TRBJ1-4 and V is TRBV7-8; no definite D call. For the CDR3, the DNA is TGTGCCAGCAGCTTAGATAGCACAGATGTAATTAATGAAAAACTGTTTTTT. It is translated as CASSLDSTDVINEKLFF.